The T cell receptor (beta chain) described here comes from a study of cytomegalovirus exposure and HLA in healthy donors. Study-wide context: As released early, the data held around 80 million unique TCRs from HLA-typed donors. The Caucasian-associated ancestry cluster contained around four fifths of the roughly 390 genotyped donors.

With regard to this clone: The antigen remains unidentified.

PCR amplification relied on 60 Vbeta primers (plus 13 Jbeta primers). The repertoire was sequenced with immunoSEQ multiplex PCR; TCRdb's copy has only in-frame clones and lacks some. The profile shows 100,000 to 120,000 clones, roughly three quarters of them singletons. Germline V lookup: CDR1 SGHAT, CDR2 FQDESV (reference sequence). Trimming cost V 7 bases and J 3 bases, with 19 bases left between them. The CDR3 contains 17 residues. Study-wide points: Confirmation was obtained in vitro that three CMV-associated chains are specific for CMV antigens. Analyzed later, association rates of TCRs varied across HLA loci, with DRB1 most and HLA-C fewest.

The receptor's source is a man in his thirties or forties in good health and CMV-seropositive. This sequence joins TRBV11-1 and TRBJ2-6; the D gene is possibly TRBD1 (6 bases). The specimen was PBMCs. The CDR3 DNA is TGTGCCAGCACCCTATTGGCAGGGGAAGGTGGGGCCAACGTCCTGACTTTC. Translated, it gives CASTLLAGEGGANVLTF.